This is a list of T cell receptor beta chains from one sample in a study of CD8 T cells in ankylosing spondylitis. TCRdb used MiXCR to reprocess the 5' RACE reads, holding one entry per CDR3 protein. The repertoire holds approximately 550,000 distinct CDR3 sequences, with about 12% as singletons. The sequenced sample was blood, either unsorted or a sorted T cell fraction (not recorded which). These receptors all come from a male donor with ankylosing spondylitis. The CDR3 runs from the conserved cysteine through the conserved F or W. A D gene is named only where the DNA matches it firmly. The size entry is marked missing in some rows and otherwise reads once, few, many or a size class.

cdr3_aa | cdr3_nt | clone_size | d_call | v_call | cdr3_length | j_call
CASSSGQRAYYEQYF | TGTGCCAGCAGCTCCGGTCAAAGGGCGTACTACGAGCAGTACTTC | few | NA | TRBV5-6 | 15 | TRBJ2-7
CTLGARSSYNEQFF | TGCACTTTGGGCGCCCGTAGCTCCTACAATGAGCAGTTCTTC | NA | NA | TRBV20-1 | 14 | TRBJ2-1
CASSQVAGEYNEQFF | TGTGCCAGCAGCCAAGTAGCGGGAGAATACAATGAGCAGTTCTTC | NA | TRBD2 | TRBV7-2 | 15 | TRBJ2-1
CASTQGLAGGGQFF | TGTGCCAGCACTCAAGGACTAGCGGGAGGGGGGCAGTTCTTC | few | TRBD2 | TRBV25-1 | 14 | TRBJ2-1
CAGGGQNYQPQHF | TGTGCCGGAGGGGGACAGAACTATCAGCCCCAGCATTTT | NA | TRBD1 | TRBV2 | 13 | TRBJ1-5
CASSFSAGPANTGELFF | TGCGCCAGCAGCTTTTCCGCAGGGCCAGCGAACACCGGGGAGCTGTTTTTT | many | NA | TRBV5-1 | 17 | TRBJ2-2
CASSAGQGGLDTQYF | TGCGCCAGCAGCGCGGGACAGGGGGGTTTAGATACGCAGTATTTT | many | TRBD1 | TRBV5-1 | 15 | TRBJ2-3
CATGGGGDQETQYF | TGTGCCACCGGAGGGGGGGGTGATCAAGAGACCCAGTACTTC | few | NA | TRBV15 | 14 | TRBJ2-5
CASSGLAGLGNEQFF | TGTGCCAGCAGCGGACTAGCGGGATTAGGGAATGAGCAGTTCTTC | few | TRBD2 | TRBV7-9 | 15 | TRBJ2-1
CASSHVRGSNQPQHF | TGTGCCAGCAGCCACGTTCGGGGGAGCAATCAGCCCCAGCATTTT | NA | NA | TRBV16 | 15 | TRBJ1-5
CATSEMTSGSYNEQFF | TGTGCCACCAGTGAGATGACTAGCGGTTCCTACAATGAGCAGTTCTTC | NA | TRBD2 | TRBV24-1 | 16 | TRBJ2-1
CASSFQGVYEQYF | TGTGCCAGCAGCTTCCAGGGGGTCTACGAGCAGTACTTC | NA | TRBD1 | TRBV5-4 | 13 | TRBJ2-7
CASSQDRGPYEQYF | TGTGCCAGCAGCCAAGATCGAGGGCCCTACGAGCAGTACTTC | many | NA | TRBV3-1 | 14 | TRBJ2-7
CASSHPGGGSNEKLFF | TGCGCCAGCAGCCATCCCGGGGGGGGGTCTAATGAAAAACTGTTTTTT | NA | NA | TRBV4-1 | 16 | TRBJ1-4
CAISEEKTSGNTDTQYF | TGTGCCATCAGTGAGGAAAAGACTAGCGGGAACACAGATACGCAGTATTTT | NA | TRBD2 | TRBV10-3 | 17 | TRBJ2-3
CASSLKPNYGYTF | TGTGCCAGCAGCCTTAAACCTAACTATGGCTACACCTTC | NA | NA | TRBV12-3/TRBV12-4 | 13 | TRBJ1-2
CASSFPGLAGVEDTQYF | TGTGCCAGCAGCTTTCCAGGACTAGCGGGAGTAGAAGATACGCAGTATTTT | NA | TRBD2 | TRBV7-9 | 17 | TRBJ2-3
CASSEPVGGFHEQYF | TGTGCCAGCAGTGAGCCCGTGGGGGGGTTCCACGAGCAGTACTTC | few | TRBD2 | TRBV6-1 | 15 | TRBJ2-7
CATSDTRQGVTGELFF | TGTGCCACCAGTGATACTCGACAGGGTGTCACCGGGGAGCTGTTTTTT | NA | TRBD1 | TRBV24-1 | 16 | TRBJ2-2
CAWSRSASGIFGEQFF | TGTGCCTGGAGCAGGTCGGCTAGCGGGATTTTCGGTGAGCAGTTCTTC | NA | TRBD2 | TRBV30 | 16 | TRBJ2-1
CASSVGDFNQPQHF | TGTGCCAGTAGTGTCGGGGACTTCAATCAGCCCCAGCATTTT | NA | NA | TRBV19 | 14 | TRBJ1-5
CAKGELGGEQFF | TGTGCTAAAGGGGAATTGGGGGGTGAGCAGTTCTTC | NA | NA | TRBV6-1 | 12 | TRBJ2-1
CASSFIPGGGYNEQFF | TGTGCCAGCAGCTTCATTCCTGGGGGAGGCTACAATGAGCAGTTCTTC | few | NA | TRBV5-5 | 16 | TRBJ2-1
CASSSGQGNLWEQYF | TGCGCCAGCAGTTCGGGACAGGGAAATTTATGGGAGCAGTACTTC | few | TRBD1 | TRBV5-1 | 15 | TRBJ2-7
CSATGLAGGYEQYF | TGCAGTGCTACCGGACTAGCGGGAGGGTACGAGCAGTACTTC | NA | TRBD2 | TRBV20-1 | 14 | TRBJ2-7
CATSRVASYTDTQYF | TGTGCCACCAGCAGAGTTGCCTCTTACACAGATACGCAGTATTTT | few | NA | TRBV15 | 15 | TRBJ2-3
CASSQLLAIPSTDTQYF | TGTGCCAGCAGCCAACTCCTAGCGATTCCCAGCACAGATACGCAGTATTTT | few | NA | TRBV28 | 17 | TRBJ2-3
CSVPTEREWSEQFF | TGCAGTGTCCCTACCGAGCGGGAGTGGAGTGAGCAGTTCTTC | few | TRBD2 | TRBV20-1 | 14 | TRBJ2-1
CASSQAVLGTGELFF | TGCGCCAGCAGCCAAGCGGTTCTGGGCACCGGGGAGCTGTTTTTT | NA | NA | TRBV4-1 | 15 | TRBJ2-2
CSATGTSGIVYQFF | TGCAGTGCTACCGGGACTAGCGGGATAGTTTACCAGTTCTTC | few | TRBD2 | TRBV20-1 | 14 | TRBJ2-1
CASSPMPVGYNEQFF | TGTGCCAGCTCACCGATGCCAGTAGGTTACAATGAGCAGTTCTTC | many | NA | TRBV18 | 15 | TRBJ2-1
CATTLSGTDTQYF | TGTGCCACCACCCTCTCGGGCACAGATACGCAGTATTTT | NA | NA | TRBV15 | 13 | TRBJ2-3
CATSSRDRGISPLHF | TGTGCCACCAGCTCCCGGGACAGGGGAATTTCACCCCTCCACTTT | few | TRBD1 | TRBV15 | 15 | TRBJ1-6
CASSRPTGEDTEAFF | TGTGCCAGCAGCCGACCGACAGGGGAGGACACTGAAGCTTTCTTT | few | TRBD1 | TRBV9 | 15 | TRBJ1-1
CASAFGPGQAGNTIYF | TGTGCCAGCGCCTTCGGACCAGGCCAAGCTGGAAACACCATATATTTT | NA | NA | TRBV11-3 | 16 | TRBJ1-3
CASNRQGAKNIQYF | TGTGCCAGCAACCGACAGGGGGCCAAAAACATTCAGTACTTC | few | TRBD1 | TRBV28 | 14 | TRBJ2-4
CASSQASVARWYGYTF | TGCGCCAGCAGCCAAGCGTCAGTGGCCCGGTGGTATGGCTACACCTTC | many | NA | TRBV4-1 | 16 | TRBJ1-2
CASSGTGAGEQFF | TGTGCCAGCAGCGGTACAGGGGCTGGTGAGCAGTTCTTC | NA | TRBD1 | TRBV14 | 13 | TRBJ2-1
CSARVRADPQETQYF | TGCAGTGCCAGAGTTCGGGCAGACCCTCAAGAGACCCAGTACTTC | NA | NA | TRBV20-1 | 15 | TRBJ2-5
CASSLESKSTDTQYF | TGTGCCAGCAGCTTAGAATCCAAATCCACAGATACGCAGTATTTT | many | NA | TRBV7-2 | 15 | TRBJ2-3
CSVSPGQGSLDEQFF | TGCAGCGTAAGTCCGGGACAGGGAAGTTTGGATGAGCAGTTCTTC | many | TRBD1 | TRBV29-1 | 15 | TRBJ2-1
CASSESGRDSGNTIYF | TGTGCCAGCAGTGAATCGGGCAGGGACTCTGGAAACACCATATATTTT | NA | NA | TRBV6-1 | 16 | TRBJ1-3
CASSPRVLAKNIQYF | TGTGCCAGCAGCCCCCGGGTGTTAGCCAAAAACATTCAGTACTTC | few | NA | TRBV11-2 | 15 | TRBJ2-4
CASSQERGSRSFTDTQYF | TGTGCCAGCAGCCAAGAAAGGGGCTCGCGGTCCTTTACAGATACGCAGTATTTT | few | NA | TRBV4-2 | 18 | TRBJ2-3
CASSLERGNSPLHF | TGCGCCAGCAGCTTGGAAAGGGGCAATTCACCCCTCCACTTT | many | NA | TRBV5-1 | 14 | TRBJ1-6
CASSLAGLSGANVLTF | TGTGCCAGCAGTTTAGCGGGCTTATCTGGGGCCAACGTCCTGACTTTC | few | NA | TRBV28 | 16 | TRBJ2-6
CASQKEGGNTEAFF | TGTGCCAGCCAAAAAGAGGGTGGGAACACTGAAGCTTTCTTT | NA | NA | TRBV2 | 14 | TRBJ1-1
CASSLGRVGETQYF | TGTGCCAGCAGTTTAGGTAGAGTTGGAGAGACCCAGTACTTC | few | NA | TRBV12-3/TRBV12-4 | 14 | TRBJ2-5
CSARSGNNEQFF | TGCAGTGCTAGAAGCGGTAACAATGAGCAGTTCTTC | NA | NA | TRBV20-1 | 12 | TRBJ2-1
CSVVSQANYEQYF | TGCAGCGTTGTGAGTCAGGCGAACTACGAGCAGTACTTC | NA | NA | TRBV29-1 | 13 | TRBJ2-7
CASSVEQGDDYGYTF | TGTGCCAGCAGCGTAGAACAGGGGGACGACTATGGCTACACCTTC | few | TRBD1 | TRBV9 | 15 | TRBJ1-2
CSARDPVAGSYNEQFF | TGCAGTGCTAGAGATCCCGTAGCGGGGTCCTACAATGAGCAGTTCTTC | NA | TRBD2 | TRBV20-1 | 16 | TRBJ2-1
CSVEDIIASGTPYQETQYF | TGCAGCGTTGAAGATATAATAGCTAGCGGGACACCGTACCAAGAGACCCAGTACTTC | many | TRBD2 | TRBV29-1 | 19 | TRBJ2-5
CASSFALTAVGDTQYF | TGCGCCAGCAGCTTTGCCTTAACGGCAGTGGGAGATACGCAGTATTTT | few | NA | TRBV5-1 | 16 | TRBJ2-3
CASSLGRTTDQETQYF | TGCGCCAGCAGCTTGGGTCGGACGACGGATCAAGAGACCCAGTACTTC | few | NA | TRBV5-1 | 16 | TRBJ2-5
CSARNGNEQFF | TGCAGTGCTAGGAACGGAAATGAGCAGTTCTTC | NA | NA | TRBV20-1 | 11 | TRBJ2-1
CASSTSGSGAGELFF | TGTGCCAGTTCGACTAGCGGGAGTGGGGCCGGGGAGCTGTTTTTT | NA | TRBD2 | TRBV7-6 | 15 | TRBJ2-2
CASSSNLISGTEAFF | TGCGCCAGCAGTTCCAACCTGATCTCCGGCACTGAAGCTTTCTTT | few | NA | TRBV5-1 | 15 | TRBJ1-1
CASSLAGTYTGELFF | TGTGCCAGCAGCCTAGCGGGAACTTACACCGGGGAGCTGTTTTTT | few | TRBD2 | TRBV9 | 15 | TRBJ2-2
CASSSWGAEGNNEQFF | TGTGCCAGCAGCTCCTGGGGGGCGGAGGGGAACAATGAGCAGTTCTTC | many | NA | TRBV11-1 | 16 | TRBJ2-1